The clone carrying this T cell receptor (beta chain) occurred a few times. Each 10 ml fresh peripheral blood draw supplied the PBMCs. Authors of the study amplified TCR beta CDR3 regions from RNA transcripts. HTBI primers were the set used in a first-round RT-PCR of the TCR CDR3. TCRdb reprocessed the multiplex PCR reads with MiXCR, giving one entry per CDR3 protein. The table has approximately 640,000 distinct CDR3 sequences, roughly 17% seen once. This sample was taken from a study of T cells in Graves' hyperthyroidism and ophthalmopathy. CDR1 is LNHDA, CDR2 SQIVND, per germline (reference sequence). The CDR3 sequence is 14 residues long. The ends were cut back, 3 bases at V and 3 bases at J, with 12 bases in the middle.

The clonotype originates from a man aged 45-60 years with Graves' hyperthyroidism. The genes are TRBV19 and TRBJ2-7, with D perhaps matching TRBD2 (5 bases). Sequenced sample: blood. The CDR3 sequence is CASSMGDFHYEQYF. CDR3 sequence (DNA): TGTGCCAGTAGTATGGGAGATTTTCACTACGAGCAGTACTTC.